The 20 T cell receptor beta chains in this list originate from one sample, sequenced in a study of cytomegalovirus exposure and HLA in healthy donors. Libraries were prepared by immunoSEQ multiplex PCR; TCRdb keeps only in-frame clonotypes and omits some of them. The sample carries some 130,000 clones, 80% to 90% recorded once. The sample consisted of PBMCs. These receptors were taken from a man younger than 30 in good health and CMV-seronegative.

In DNA form, the CDR3 reads TGTGCCAGCAGCGCGGGGGCTAGCGGGAGTTACGAGCAGTACTTC. This sequence encodes CASSAGASGSYEQYF. This chain connects TRBV9 to TRBJ2-7, with 10 nucleotides matching TRBD2. Germline-derived CDR1 and CDR2 are SGDLS and YYNGEE. The CDR3 extends over 15 amino acids. The ends lost 3 bases at V and 4 bases at J; junction bases unmatched: 7.

The rearrangement joins TRBV7-9 to TRBJ2-3; D possibly corresponds to TRBD1 (5 bases). The V and J ends lost 5 bases and 4 bases respectively, with 16 bases between them. The CDR3 has 15 residues. Germline V gives CDR1 SEHNR, CDR2 FQNEAQ (reference sequence). The CDR3 sequence: CASSPVRDGADTQYF. The CDR3, as DNA: TGTGCCAGCAGCCCGGTCAGGGATGGGGCAGATACGCAGTATTTT.

J is TRBJ1-1 and V is TRBV6-1; D uncertain. The germline CDR1 and CDR2 sequences are MNHNS and SASEGT. V was trimmed by 7 bases and J by 6 bases, leaving 15 bases between them. CDR3 length equals 13 residues. The CDR3 reads CASNREQVAEAFF. The CDR3 DNA sequence: TGTGCCAGCAATCGGGAGCAGGTGGCTGAAGCTTTCTTT.

The chain has TRBV5-1 and TRBJ1-2; tentative D call: TRBD1 (6 bases). CDR1 and CDR2 (germline): SGHRS, YFSETQ. Trimming removed 0 bases from V and 8 bases from J, with 20 bases in between. The CDR3 sequence is 16 residues long. The CDR3 DNA is TGCGCCAGCAGCTTGGTCCCCCCCCAGGGGCGAGAAGGCTACACCTTC. Translating it yields CASSLVPPQGREGYTF.

The chain couples TRBV6-1 to TRBJ2-4, with 7 bases fitting TRBD1. Unmatched junction bases numbered 6, after V lost 4 bases and J lost 0 bases. CDR1 MNHNS and CDR2 SASEGT come from the germline V gene. CDR3 length: 16 amino acids. In DNA, the CDR3 is TGTGCCAGCAGTGGACAGGGTCCGATAGCCAAAAACATTCAGTACTTC. It specifies CASSGQGPIAKNIQYF.

This chain joins TRBV27 and TRBJ2-7, with D possibly matching TRBD1 (5 bases). CDR1 and CDR2 from the germline V gene are MNHEY and SMNVEV (reference sequence). V gave up 5 bases and J gave up 5 bases, with 16 bases separating them. This CDR3 spans 14 amino acids. The CDR3 bases are TGTGCCAGCAGTCCAATCAGGGTGGGCCACGAGCAGTACTTC. It translates to CASSPIRVGHEQYF.

The rearrangement uses TRBV4-2 and TRBJ2-1, with 10 bases lining up with TRBD2. V lost 0 bases to trimming and J lost 4 bases; unmatched junction nucleotides: 3. The CDR3 is 16 amino acids. Germline V gene sequence: CDR1 LGHNA, CDR2 YNFKEQ. CDR3 DNA sequence: TGTGCCAGCAGCCAAGAAGCGGGGGGGCTTTACAATGAGCAGTTCTTC. Protein product: CASSQEAGGLYNEQFF.

The V gene is TRBV18, the J gene TRBJ2-7; a weak D match, TRBD1 (5 bases). The CDR3 has 15 amino acids. Germline V gene lookup returns CDR1 KGHSH and CDR2 LQKENI. Trimming cost V 3 bases and J 7 bases, with 19 bases left between them. CDR3 sequence: CASSPPPEGKGEQYF. Written as DNA, the CDR3 is TGTGCCAGCTCACCCCCCCCAGAAGGGAAGGGGGAGCAGTACTTC. Filled out from reference TRBV18 and TRBJ2-7, the complete variable domain reads NAGVMQNPRHLVRRRGQEARLRCSPMKGHSHVYWYRQLPEEGLKFMVYLQKENIIDESGMPKERFSAEFPKEGPSILRIQQVVRGDSAAYFCASSPPPEGKGEQYFGPGTRLTVT.

The chain joins TRBV15 to TRBJ2-2, with 7 bases lining up with TRBD1. Germline CDR1 is LNHNV and CDR2 is YYDKDF (reference sequence). Trimming at V came to 5 bases and at J to 4 bases, leaving 13 bases not matched to a gene. The CDR3 covers 17 residues. The CDR3 coding sequence is TGTGCCACCAGCCCTGGGCCCGAGACAGGGATCACCGGGGAGCTGTTTTTT. Its protein is CATSPGPETGITGELFF.

V is TRBV18 and J is TRBJ2-3; D ambiguous. Germline CDR1 and CDR2: KGHSH and LQKENI. The CDR3 runs 15 residues. V lost 3 bases and J 1 base, leaving 11 bases between the germline ends. CDR3 region: CASSPPPEGTDTQYF. For the CDR3, the DNA is TGTGCCAGCTCACCTCCCCCCGAGGGCACAGATACGCAGTATTTT.

Comments on this clone: This sample includes further DNA sequences coding for the same CDR3. The genes are TRBV7-9 and TRBJ1-1; D is unclear. Trimming took 1 base from V and 2 from J, leaving 5 bases between them. Germline assignment: CDR1 SEHNR and CDR2 FQNEAQ (reference sequence). This CDR3 spans 13 amino acids. The CDR3 nucleotides read TGTGCCAGCAGCTTAGACAGTAACACTGAAGCTTTCTTT. Protein product: CASSLDSNTEAFF.

The chain couples TRBV15 to TRBJ1-4; D uncertain. There are 14 residues in the CDR3. Germline loops: CDR1 LNHNV, CDR2 YYDKDF (reference sequence). V lost 4 bases and J 6 bases, leaving 12 bases between the germline ends. The CDR3: CATSTYGEDEKLFF. The CDR3 region has the DNA TGTGCCACCAGCACCTATGGGGAGGATGAAAAACTGTTTTTT.

This chain connects TRBV7-2 to TRBJ2-1; no definite D call. Germline V gives CDR1 SGHTA, CDR2 FQGNSA. V dropped 1 base and J dropped 5 bases, with 12 bases sitting between them. This CDR3 has 15 amino acids. The CDR3 loop is CASSLVAGPDNEQFF. The CDR3 DNA reads TGTGCCAGCAGCTTAGTTGCAGGCCCGGACAATGAGCAGTTCTTC. The variable domain in full, with the rest retrieved from reference TRBV7-2 and TRBJ2-1, is GAGVSQSPSNKVTEKGKDVELRCDPISGHTALYWYRQSLGQGLEFLIYFQGNSAPDKSGLPSDRFSAERTGGSVSTLTIQRTQQEDSAVYLCASSLVAGPDNEQFFGPGTRLTVL.

The rearrangement uses TRBV5-1 and TRBJ2-7; TRBD1 matches at 9 bases. With 4 bases clipped from V and 0 bases from J, the junction kept 5 bases outside the gene matches. CDR1 SGHRS and CDR2 YFSETQ come from the germline V gene. The CDR3 has 15 amino acids. Written as DNA, the CDR3 is TGCGCCAGCAGCATGGGGACAGGGCTCTCCTACGAGCAGTACTTC. It encodes CASSMGTGLSYEQYF. Using reference TRBV5-1 and TRBJ2-7 for the parts outside the CDR3, the full variable domain is KAGVTQTPRYLIKTRGQQVTLSCSPISGHRSVSWYQQTPGQGLQFLFEYFSETQRNKGNFPGRFSGRQFSNSRSEMNVSTLELGDSALYLCASSMGTGLSYEQYFGPGTRLTVT.

This chain links TRBV19 with TRBJ1-2; TRBD1 matches 7 bases. Trimming took 8 bases from V and 1 from J; bases not matched to a gene: 10. CDR1 is LNHDA, CDR2 SQIVND, per germline (reference sequence). CDR3 length: 15 amino acids. This CDR3 is CASQSLAGGNYGYTF. The CDR3 DNA sequence: TGTGCCAGTCAAAGCCTGGCAGGGGGTAACTATGGCTACACCTTC.

The V call is TRBV18, the J call TRBJ1-2, with a possible D match to TRBD1 (6 bases). The V end was cut by 1 base, the J end by 2 bases, with 17 bases between. CDR3 length equals 17 residues. The germline gives CDR1 KGHSH, CDR2 LQKENI. The CDR3 loop reads CASSPRLTGAFNYGYTF. The DNA of the CDR3 is TGTGCCAGCTCACCACGTCTGACAGGCGCATTCAACTATGGCTACACCTTC.

The rearrangement links TRBV27 to TRBJ2-1, with 7 bases aligning to TRBD2. Germline V gene sequence: CDR1 MNHEY, CDR2 SMNVEV (reference sequence). V shed 6 bases and J 4 bases; nucleotides not matched to a gene: 9. CDR3 size: 15 residues. CDR3 loop: CASSAKRGVYNEQFF. The CDR3 DNA reads as TGTGCCAGCAGCGCTAAGCGGGGCGTATACAATGAGCAGTTCTTC.

The J gene is TRBJ1-1, the V gene TRBV5-1; D call uncertain. This CDR3 has 12 residues. Trimming pared 7 bases from V and 8 bases from J, leaving 15 bases between. Germline values: CDR1 SGHRS, CDR2 YFSETQ. In DNA, the CDR3 is TGCGCCAGCGTCTCCCCCCGGGAAGAAGCTTTCTTT. Protein: CASVSPREEAFF.

This chain connects TRBV5-7 to TRBJ2-2; D call uncertain. TRBV5-7 is flagged as an ORF with uncertain function. Deletions cut 6 bases from V and 3 bases from J, with 12 bases between. The CDR3 contains 14 residues. For the CDR3, the DNA is TGTGCCAGCACCATATACAGCTACACCGGGGAGCTGTTTTTT. Protein: CASTIYSYTGELFF.

Only one count was recorded for this clone. The rearrangement uses TRBV5-1 and TRBJ2-3; D is possibly TRBD2 (8 bases). CDR1 is SGHRS and CDR2 is YFSETQ in the germline V gene. This CDR3 comprises 15 residues. V shed 7 bases and J shed 1 base, with 16 bases lying between them. In DNA form, the CDR3 reads TGCGCCAGCGATCCGGGAGGGGGCGGCACAGATACGCAGTATTTT. This sequence encodes CASDPGGGGTDTQYF.